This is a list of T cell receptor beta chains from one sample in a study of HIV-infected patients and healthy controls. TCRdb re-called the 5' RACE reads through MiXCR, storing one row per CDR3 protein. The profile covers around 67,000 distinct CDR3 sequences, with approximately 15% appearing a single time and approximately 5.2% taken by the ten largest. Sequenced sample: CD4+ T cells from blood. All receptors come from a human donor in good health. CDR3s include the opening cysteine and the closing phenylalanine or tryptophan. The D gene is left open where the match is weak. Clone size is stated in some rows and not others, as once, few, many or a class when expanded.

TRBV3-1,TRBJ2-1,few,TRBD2,TGTGCCAGCAGCCAAGAGGGACTAGGGACCAATGAGCAGTTCTTC,CASSQEGLGTNEQFF
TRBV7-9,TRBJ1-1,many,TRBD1,TGTGCCAGCACCATGGAGGTAGGGGGCAAGGACACTGAAGCTTTCTTT,CASTMEVGGKDTEAFF
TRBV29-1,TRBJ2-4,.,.,TGCAGCGTTGTAATCAACTCGGGTAACATTCAGTACTTC,CSVVINSGNIQYF
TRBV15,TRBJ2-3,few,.,TGTGCCACCAGGACCGGCTTACTCGGTACGCAGTATTTT,CATRTGLLGTQYF
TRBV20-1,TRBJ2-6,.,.,TGCAGTGCTAGAGGCAGCTCTGGGGCCAACGTCCTGACTTTC,CSARGSSGANVLTF
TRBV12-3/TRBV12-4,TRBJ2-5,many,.,TGTGCCAGCAGTCCGCCTGGACTGGGATCGACCCAGTACTTC,CASSPPGLGSTQYF
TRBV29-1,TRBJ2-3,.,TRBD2,TGCAGCGTTGAAATAGCGGGGGGGTTCACAGATACGCAGTATTTT,CSVEIAGGFTDTQYF
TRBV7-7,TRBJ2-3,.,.,TGTGCCAGCAGCTACCTTCCCACAGATACGCAGTATTTT,CASSYLPTDTQYF
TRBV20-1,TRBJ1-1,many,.,TGCAGTGCTAGAGCCCCCCCTAAGAGGGGCTGGTTTGAAGCTTTCTTT,CSARAPPKRGWFEAFF
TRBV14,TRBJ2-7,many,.,TGTGCCAGCAGCCATGATCTTGGAAGGTTCGAGCAGTACTTC,CASSHDLGRFEQYF
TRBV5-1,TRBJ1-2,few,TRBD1,TGCGCCAGCAGCCTAACACAGGGGGCGCGGAGCTACACCTTC,CASSLTQGARSYTF
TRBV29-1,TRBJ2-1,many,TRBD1,TGCAGCGTCGGGACAGGGCGGGATGAGCAGTTCTTC,CSVGTGRDEQFF
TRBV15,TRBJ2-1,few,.,TGTGCCACCAGCAGAGATAGGGTGGGGAATGAGCAGTTCTTC,CATSRDRVGNEQFF
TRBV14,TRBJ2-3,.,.,TGTGCCAGCAGCCAGAATGGGGGAGATACGCAGTATTTT,CASSQNGGDTQYF
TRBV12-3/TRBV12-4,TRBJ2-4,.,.,TGTGCCAGCAGTTTAGCCAGGGACGGACAACTAAACATTCAGTACTTC,CASSLARDGQLNIQYF
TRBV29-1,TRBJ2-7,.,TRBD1,TGCAGCGCGATCCGGGACAGCTACGAGCAGTACTTC,CSAIRDSYEQYF
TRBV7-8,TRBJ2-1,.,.,TGTGCCAGCAGCTTCCTATATAGCTCCTACAATGAGCAGTTCTTC,CASSFLYSSYNEQFF
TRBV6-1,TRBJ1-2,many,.,TGTGCCAGCGTTTTCCGGACAGCTAACTATGGCTACACCTTC,CASVFRTANYGYTF
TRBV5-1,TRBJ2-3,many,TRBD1,TGCGCCAGCAGCTTCGGAGGTCGACAGGGGGCGAAAGATACGCAGTATTTT,CASSFGGRQGAKDTQYF
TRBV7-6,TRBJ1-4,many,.,TGTGCCAGCAGCCCTACTCGGACCGAAAAACTGTTTTTT,CASSPTRTEKLFF
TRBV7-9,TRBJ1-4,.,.,TGTGCCAGCAGCTTAGCGCTGGGGCCCACTAATGAAAAACTGTTTTTT,CASSLALGPTNEKLFF
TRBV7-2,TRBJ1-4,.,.,TGTGCCAGCAGCTCCCGTTGGGGGCAGGGTAATGAAAAACTGTTTTTT,CASSSRWGQGNEKLFF
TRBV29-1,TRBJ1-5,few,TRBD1,TGCAGCGTTGAGGTCGGATGGGACAGTAGCAATCAGCCCCAGCATTTT,CSVEVGWDSSNQPQHF
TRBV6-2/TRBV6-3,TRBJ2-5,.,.,TGTGCCAGCAGCCGAACGTTTCAAGAGACCCAGTACTTC,CASSRTFQETQYF
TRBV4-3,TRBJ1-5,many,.,TGCGCCAGCAGCCAAGATGGGGGGCAGGGGCAGCCCCAGCATTTT,CASSQDGGQGQPQHF
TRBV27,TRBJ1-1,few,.,TGTGCCAGCAGTTTAAGGTGGCAGCAGAACACTGAAGCTTTCTTT,CASSLRWQQNTEAFF
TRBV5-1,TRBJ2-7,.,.,TGCGCCAGCAGCTTCACCTCCGGGGGCCCCACCTACGAGCAGTACTTC,CASSFTSGGPTYEQYF
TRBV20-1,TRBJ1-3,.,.,TGCAGTGCTTATAATCCTTACTCTGGAAACACCATATATTTT,CSAYNPYSGNTIYF
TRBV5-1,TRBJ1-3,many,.,TGCGCCAGCAGGTTGGACGGCTCTGGAAACACCATATATTTT,CASRLDGSGNTIYF
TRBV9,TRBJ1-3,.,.,TGTGCCAGCAGCGCGGGACACCACTCTGGAAACACCATATATTTT,CASSAGHHSGNTIYF
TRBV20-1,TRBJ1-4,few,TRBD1,TGCAGTTCACTTAACCAGGGGGCACTGTTTTTT,CSSLNQGALFF
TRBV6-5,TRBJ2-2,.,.,TGTGCCACCGAGAGGGGGGCCGCGAACACCGGGGAGCTGTTTTTT,CATERGAANTGELFF
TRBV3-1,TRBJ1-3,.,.,TGTGCCAGCAGCCCCGACCGGCGAATCTCTGGAAACACCATATATTTT,CASSPDRRISGNTIYF
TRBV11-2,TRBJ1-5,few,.,TGTGCCAGCAGCTTAGGGGGCCCGGGCCGGCATCAGCCCCAGCATTTT,CASSLGGPGRHQPQHF
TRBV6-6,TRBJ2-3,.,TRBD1,TGTGCCAGCAGCCCCGGGACAGGGGTGACAGATACGCAGTATTTT,CASSPGTGVTDTQYF
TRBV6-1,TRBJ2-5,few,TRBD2,TGTGCCAGCACCTTGTCAGGCGGGGGGGCCGGGACCCAGTACTTC,CASTLSGGGAGTQYF
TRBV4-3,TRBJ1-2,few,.,TGCGCCAGCAGCCAAGATCTAACAGCTTCCTATGGCTACACCTTC,CASSQDLTASYGYTF
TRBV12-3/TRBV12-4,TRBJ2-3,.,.,TGTGCCAGCAGTTTGTCCGCTATCGGGGCAGATACGCAGTATTTT,CASSLSAIGADTQYF
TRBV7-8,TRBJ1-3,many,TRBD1,TGTGCCAGCATATGGGACAGTACCTCTGGAAACACCATATATTTT,CASIWDSTSGNTIYF
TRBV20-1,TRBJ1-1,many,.,TGCAGTGCTAGGACGGTGAACACTGAAGCTTTCTTT,CSARTVNTEAFF
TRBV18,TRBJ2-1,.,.,TGTGCCAGCTCCCCTCTGGGGCCTAATTATGAGCAGTTCTTC,CASSPLGPNYEQFF
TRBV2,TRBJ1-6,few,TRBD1,TGTGCCAGCAGAGCCGGGACAGCGAATAATTCACCCCTCCACTTT,CASRAGTANNSPLHF
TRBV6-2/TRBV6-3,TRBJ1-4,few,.,TGTGCCAGCAGTTACGGAGGAGCTTCTAATGAAAAACTGTTTTTT,CASSYGGASNEKLFF
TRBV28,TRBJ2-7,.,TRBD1,TGTGCCAGCACGACATGGGACAGGGGGCGGTGGTACTTC,CASTTWDRGRWYF
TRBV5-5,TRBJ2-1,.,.,TGTGCCAGCAGCTTGTTAGACTCCAACAATGAGCAGTTCTTC,CASSLLDSNNEQFF
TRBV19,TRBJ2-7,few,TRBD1,TGTGCCAGTAGTATTCCGGGACAGACCTACGAGCAGTACTTC,CASSIPGQTYEQYF
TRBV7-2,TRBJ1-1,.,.,TGTGCCAGCAGCTTAGTCTTCACTGAAGCTTTCTTT,CASSLVFTEAFF
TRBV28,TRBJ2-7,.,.,TGTGCCAGCAGCCGGCCCCGTTTGGTATCGTACCCGTACTTC,CASSRPRLVSYPYF
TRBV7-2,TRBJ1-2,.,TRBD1,TGTGCCAGCAGCTTAAAGGGGGACAGAGTCTTCCACCTATATGGCTACACCTTC,CASSLKGDRVFHLYGYTF
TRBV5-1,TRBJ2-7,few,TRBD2,TGCGCCAGCAGCCGCGGGCTAGCGGACCCAACCTACGAGCAGTACTTC,CASSRGLADPTYEQYF
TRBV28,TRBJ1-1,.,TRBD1,TGTGCCAGCAGTCTAAGGACAGGAGGCGCTTTCTTT,CASSLRTGGAFF
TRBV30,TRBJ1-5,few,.,TGTGCCTGGAGTGGTCCCGGGACGAACAATCAGCCCCAGCATTTT,CAWSGPGTNNQPQHF
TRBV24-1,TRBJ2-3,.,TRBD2,TGTGCCACCAGTGGATCGAATGAAGGGACTAGTAGCACAGATACGCAGTATTTT,CATSGSNEGTSSTDTQYF
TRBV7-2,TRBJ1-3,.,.,TGTGCCAGCAGCCCCAAATGGATGCCCTCTGGAAACACCATATATTTT,CASSPKWMPSGNTIYF
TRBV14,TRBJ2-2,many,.,TGTGCCAGCCAATACGGGCGGCGGACCGGGGAGCTGTTTTTT,CASQYGRRTGELFF